This T cell receptor (beta chain) emerged from a study of PD-1 blockade in classical Hodgkin lymphoma. CDR3 length: 16 residues. Germline V gene data show CDR1 as SGHRS and CDR2 as YFSETQ. V was pared by 4 bases and J by 2 bases, with 7 bases of the junction left unmatched. Only in-frame clones appear in the TCRdb table, and some are missing; sequencing was by immunoSEQ multiplex PCR. The sample records 11,000 or so clones, 84% being singletons. Brentuximab vedotin exposure varied, and every patient relapsed after autologous stem cell transplantation. Magnetic negative selection, applied to thawed PBMCs, was used to isolate the CD8+ T cells.

The clonotype comes from a human donor with classical Hodgkin lymphoma. Specimen: CD8+ T cells from blood, collected at baseline. The V and J genes are TRBV5-1 and TRBJ2-2; 8 nucleotides line up with TRBD1. The CDR3 DNA reads TGCGCCAGCAGCCGGACAGGGACGCTCAACACCGGGGAGCTGTTTTTT. Protein sequence: CASSRTGTLNTGELFF.